The 25 T cell receptor beta chains below all came from one sample that was sequenced in a study of identical twins. One entry per CDR3 protein results from TCRdb running MiXCR on the 5' RACE reads. This table has approximately 240,000 distinct CDR3 sequences, around an eighth appearing once. Sequenced: memory (CD45RO+) T cells sorted from blood. These receptors were taken from a woman aged 18-29 years in good health.

In its sample, this clonotype was seen a few times. V is TRBV20-1 and J is TRBJ2-5; 8 positions agree with TRBD2. The CDR3 covers 15 residues. The V gene end was trimmed by 3 bases and the J gene end by 5 bases; junction bases not matched to a gene: 11. The germline CDR1 and CDR2 sequences are DFQATT and SNEGSKA (reference sequence). CDR3 DNA sequence: TGCAGTGCTAGGGCGGCAGCGGGGGTTTTGGAGACCCAGTACTTC. Protein product: CSARAAAGVLETQYF.

This clonotype was found a few times. The V gene is TRBV20-1, the J gene TRBJ2-7; 14 bases fit TRBD2. The V gene's germline CDR1 is DFQATT and CDR2 SNEGSKA (reference sequence). The CDR3 length is 17 residues. J was trimmed by 3 bases and V by 0 bases; bases with no gene match: 7. CDR3 protein: CSARDPGTSGSIYEQYF. CDR3 sequence (DNA): TGCAGTGCTAGAGACCCCGGGACTAGCGGGAGTATCTACGAGCAGTACTTC.

The chain joins TRBV6-6 to TRBJ1-1; D is unresolved. This CDR3 has 11 residues. The V end lost 4 bases, the J end lost 8 bases, and 8 bases lay between the germline ends. Germline V gene lookup returns CDR1 MNHNY and CDR2 SVGAGI (reference sequence). CDR3 sequence (DNA): TGTGCCAGCAGTTCCTTCGGGGAAGCTTTCTTT. Translation gives CASSSFGEAFF.

J is TRBJ2-3 and V is TRBV11-3, with 7 bases identical to TRBD2. The V segment lost 7 bases and the J segment 3 bases; nucleotides outside the gene matches: 13. CDR1 SGHNT and CDR2 YENEEA come from the germline V gene. CDR3 size: 16 residues. CDR3 sequence reads: CASTLGLSQGTDTQYF. DNA of the CDR3: TGTGCCAGCACTTTGGGACTAAGCCAAGGAACAGATACGCAGTATTTT.

This clonotype has more than one count but fewer than ten. The chain combines TRBV4-2 with TRBJ2-5; D is ambiguous. Trimming removed 4 bases at V and 5 bases at J, with 11 bases between. The germline V gene has CDR1 LGHNA and CDR2 YNFKEQ. The CDR3 consists of 13 residues. CDR3 bases: TGTGCCAGCAGCCCGTCAATTCGGGAGACCCAGTACTTC. Encoded protein: CASSPSIRETQYF.

The chain has TRBV5-1 and TRBJ2-7; 10 nucleotides agree with TRBD1. CDR1 and CDR2 from the germline V gene are SGHRS and YFSETQ. The CDR3 sequence is 15 residues long. J was trimmed by 5 bases and V by 3 bases; bases with no gene match: 8. The CDR3 reads CASSSTGTGAHEQYF. In DNA, the CDR3 is TGCGCCAGCAGCTCCACGGGGACAGGGGCCCACGAGCAGTACTTC.

A few counts support this clonotype. The chain couples TRBV6-2 or TRBV6-3 to TRBJ1-1; D may be TRBD1 (5 bases). The CDR3 has 15 amino acids. Germline V CDR1 and CDR2: MNHEY, SVGEGT. Trimming stripped 0 bases from V and 8 bases from J, with 16 bases between. CDR3 amino acids: CASSYSSLGAREAFF. The CDR3 nucleotides read TGTGCCAGCAGTTACTCGTCTCTAGGGGCCAGGGAAGCTTTCTTT.

J is TRBJ2-1 and V is TRBV6-1; a possible D gene is TRBD1 (7 bases). Germline V gene lookup returns CDR1 MNHNS and CDR2 SASEGT. CDR3 length: 14 residues. Trimming removed 6 bases at V and 7 bases at J, with 16 bases between. The CDR3: CASRGRDRNNEQFF. The CDR3 DNA reads as TGTGCCAGCAGAGGGCGGGACAGAAATAATGAGCAGTTCTTC.

A few counts support this clonotype. This chain connects TRBV20-1 to TRBJ1-2, with 7 bases fitting TRBD1. Trimming at V came to 6 bases and at J to 7 bases, leaving 11 bases not matched to a gene. The V gene's germline CDR1 is DFQATT and CDR2 SNEGSKA (reference sequence). The CDR3 extends over 13 amino acids. CDR3 sequence: CSARQGLSGGYTF. The CDR3 DNA is TGCAGTGCCAGACAGGGTTTGTCCGGTGGCTACACCTTC.

The chain has TRBV7-3 and TRBJ1-1, with D unresolved. The germline CDR1 and CDR2 sequences are SGHTA and FQGTGA. CDR3 length equals 15 residues. V was clipped by 1 base and J by 4 bases, with 13 bases between them. The DNA for the CDR3 is TGTGCCAGCAGCTTAATGGCCTCGCCCGGCACTGAAGCTTTCTTT. Amino acid sequence: CASSLMASPGTEAFF.

V is TRBV12-3 or TRBV12-4 and J is TRBJ2-3, with D possibly TRBD2 on 6 matching bases. The CDR3 covers 14 residues. Trimming cost V 3 bases and J 6 bases, with 13 bases left between them. CDR3 protein: CASSFWRESDTQYF. In DNA form, the CDR3 reads TGTGCCAGCAGTTTTTGGCGGGAATCGGATACGCAGTATTTT.

The table lists this clonotype with a few counts. The rearrangement uses TRBV9 and TRBJ1-2, with D tentatively TRBD1 (5 bases). CDR1 is SGDLS, CDR2 YYNGEE, per germline. Trimming shortened V by 0 bases and J by 5 bases, and 17 bases separated the two germline ends. The CDR3 is 16 residues long. The CDR3 DNA is TGTGCCAGCAGCGTAGTTGAGTATGCGGGGGATTATGGCTACACCTTC. As protein: CASSVVEYAGDYGYTF. Drawing the rest from reference TRBV9 and TRBJ1-2, the complete variable domain is DSGVTQTPKHLITATGQRVTLRCSPRSGDLSVYWYQQSLDQGLQFLIQYYNGEERAKGNILERFSAQQFPDLHSELNLSSLELGDSALYFCASSVVEYAGDYGYTFGSGTRLTVV.

This clonotype was counted a few times. The J gene is TRBJ1-1, the V gene TRBV3-1, with 8 bases fitting TRBD1. Germline V CDR1 and CDR2: LGHDT, YNNKEL (reference sequence). The CDR3 is made up of 14 amino acids. The junction had 2 bases not matched to a gene; V was cut back by 0 bases and J by 5 bases. DNA for the CDR3: TGTGCCAGCAGCCAAGATACAGGGGGGACTGAAGCTTTCTTT. Translation: CASSQDTGGTEAFF.

This clonotype was observed a handful of times. This rearrangement joins TRBV10-2 to TRBJ2-5, with 11 bases identical to TRBD2. Germline V CDR1 and CDR2: WSHSY, SAAADI. The CDR3 has 14 amino acids. V lost 6 bases to trimming and J lost 5 bases; unmatched junction nucleotides: 5. The CDR3 nucleotides are TGCGCCAGCAGGGACAGACTAGCGGGGGAGACCCAGTACTTC. It codes for CASRDRLAGETQYF.

CDR3 bases: TGTGCCAGCAGCCAATTGACTAGCGGCACAGATACGCAGTATTTT. Its protein is CASSQLTSGTDTQYF. The chain carries TRBV9 and TRBJ2-3, with 8 bases aligning to TRBD2. The V gene's germline CDR1 is SGDLS and CDR2 YYNGEE. After removal of 4 bases from V and 1 base from J, the junction contained 5 bases not matched to a gene. CDR3 length: 15 residues.

This clonotype was seen a few times. The V gene is TRBV12-3 or TRBV12-4, the J gene TRBJ1-6, with D hard to call. CDR3 size: 11 residues. The V end was cut by 3 bases, the J end by 14 bases, with 8 bases between. The CDR3 reads CASSFGRALHF. The DNA for the CDR3 is TGTGCCAGCAGTTTTGGGAGGGCCCTCCACTTT.

This clonotype was counted a few times. The chain carries TRBV20-1 and TRBJ2-3; D gene uncertain. Germline lookup yields CDR1 DFQATT and CDR2 SNEGSKA (reference sequence). The CDR3 sequence is 14 residues long. CDR3 DNA: TGCTCGTTTCTGTCCCCGGCTCCACCAGATACGCAGTATTTT. It translates to CSFLSPAPPDTQYF.

A word on this clonotype: The junction differs from germline at one of its ends, possibly a read error. The chain is built from TRBV7-2 and TRBJ2-7, with 11 nucleotides matching TRBD2. This CDR3 region has 14 residues. The germline V gene encodes CDR1 SGHTA and CDR2 FQGNSA. CDR3 protein: CASSVAGGPLEQYF. CDR3 sequence (DNA): TGTGCCAGCAGCGTAGCGGGAGGGCCCCTCGAGCAGTACTTC.

In its sample, this clonotype was seen a few times. The V and J genes are TRBV20-1 and TRBJ2-5; TRBD1 matches 7 bases. Germline trimming cut 7 bases from V and 5 bases from J; bases unmatched to any gene: 10. Germline V CDR1 and CDR2: DFQATT, SNEGSKA (reference sequence). The CDR3 sequence is 13 residues long. The CDR3 nucleotides read TGCAGTGTCACGGACTTCAGGGGGGAGACCCAGTACTTC. Encoded protein: CSVTDFRGETQYF.

This clonotype was seen ten or more times. This chain connects TRBV6-1 to TRBJ2-1, with 14 nucleotides matching TRBD2. Germline loops: CDR1 MNHNS, CDR2 SASEGT. CDR3 length: 16 amino acids. Germline trimming cut 6 bases from V and 6 bases from J; bases unmatched to any gene: 7. CDR3 loop: CASSPGLAGGPNEQFF. The CDR3 region has the DNA TGTGCCAGCAGCCCCGGACTAGCGGGAGGCCCCAATGAGCAGTTCTTC.

A few counts support this clonotype. V and J are TRBV7-3 and TRBJ2-2; D is unresolved. The CDR3 has 16 residues. Germline CDR1 is SGHTA and CDR2 is FQGTGA. V was cut by 2 bases and J by 2 bases, with 12 bases left in between. The CDR3 DNA is TGTGCCAGCAGCTTATATACTGGAATCAACACCGGGGAGCTGTTTTTT. Protein sequence: CASSLYTGINTGELFF.

The chain has TRBV3-1 and TRBJ1-2; D is perhaps TRBD1 (5 bases). Germline V gives CDR1 LGHDT, CDR2 YNNKEL (reference sequence). CDR3 length: 12 residues. Trimming stripped 4 bases from V and 7 bases from J, with 10 bases between. CDR3 sequence reads: CASSRGPGGYTF. CDR3 DNA: TGTGCCAGCAGCCGGGGCCCCGGTGGCTACACCTTC. The variable domain in full, completed from reference TRBV3-1 and TRBJ1-2, reads DTAVSQTPKYLVTQMGNDKSIKCEQNLGHDTMYWYKQDSKKFLKIMFSYNNKELIINETVPNRFSPKSPDKAHLNLHINSLELGDSAVYFCASSRGPGGYTFGSGTRLTVV.

This clonotype has just a few counts. The chain employs TRBV20-1 and TRBJ2-1, with a weak D call TRBD2 (5 bases). The germline V gene has CDR1 DFQATT and CDR2 SNEGSKA (reference sequence). Trimming shortened V by 3 bases and J by 3 bases, and 15 bases separated the two germline ends. The CDR3 runs 15 residues. CDR3 DNA sequence: TGCAGTGCTAGCCCGACGAGCGGAGACTACAATGAGCAGTTCTTC. Translated: CSASPTSGDYNEQFF.

This CDR3 reads CAISESETQYF. CDR3 bases: TGTGCCATCAGTGAGTCGGAGACCCAGTACTTC. The V gene is TRBV10-3, the J gene TRBJ2-5; D remains unclear. There are 11 residues in the CDR3. CDR1 and CDR2 from the germline V gene are ENHRY and SYGVKD. Trimming stripped 0 bases from V and 5 bases from J, with 1 base between.

This clonotype was seen at least ten times. The CDR3 region has the DNA TGTGCCAGCTCACCCCCCGGGACTTTCTACGAGCAGTACTTC. Translated, it gives CASSPPGTFYEQYF. The chain recombines TRBV12-3 or TRBV12-4 with TRBJ2-7, with a tentative D call TRBD2 (6 bases). The CDR3 has 14 residues. The germline V and J ends were trimmed by 8 bases and 3 bases, with 17 bases remaining between them.